Sequencing of this T cell receptor (beta chain) was carried out in a study of immune evolution from preneoplasia to lung adenocarcinoma. Study outcomes and limitations: Top clone share appeared to fall from AAH through AIS, MIA, adenocarcinoma.

The CDR3 has 14 residues. Germline loops: CDR1 SGHNT, CDR2 YENEEA. V was pared by 1 base and J by 0 bases, with 3 bases between. Using immunoSEQ multiplex PCR, the repertoire was profiled, and TCRdb retains in-frame clones only, with some absent. The sample shows roughly 35,000 clones, 60% to 75% of them seen only once. The sample holds one count of this clone. Its antigen remains unknown. This chain joins TRBV11-3 and TRBJ2-2; D uncertain. The sequenced sample was FFPE invasive lung adenocarcinoma tissue. The receptor's source is a person in their sixties with lung adenocarcinoma. Here the CDR3 reads CASSLGTNTGELFF. The CDR3 DNA reads as TGTGCCAGCAGCTTAGGAACGAACACCGGGGAGCTGTTTTTT.